This entry lists 25 T cell receptor beta chains sequenced from one sample in a study of identical twins. From the 5' RACE reads, TCRdb called clonotypes with MiXCR, one entry per CDR3 protein. The table has about 790,000 distinct CDR3 sequences, about 20% seen once; the top ten hold around 13%. The sample was also linked to a second study, of T cells expressing NK-cell markers.

The specimen was PBMCs. The source of these receptors is a woman between 18 and 29 years old in good health.

V and J are TRBV6-5 and TRBJ1-5, with no clear D. The CDR3 extends over 13 amino acids. V was clipped by 0 bases and J by 6 bases, with 6 bases between them. Germline lookup yields CDR1 MNHEY and CDR2 SVGAGI. The CDR3 is CASSYSFRQPQHF. The CDR3 DNA follows: TGTGCCAGCAGTTACTCGTTCCGTCAGCCCCAGCATTTT.

The V gene is TRBV20-1, the J gene TRBJ2-7; D ambiguous. The germline V gene encodes CDR1 DFQATT and CDR2 SNEGSKA (reference sequence). Trimming took off 6 bases at V and 10 bases at J, with 22 bases between the two ends. CDR3 size: 13 residues. CDR3 nucleotides: TGCAGTGCGGGATCACATTCTTTAGGGTTTCAGTACTTC. Its protein is CSAGSHSLGFQYF.

This chain links TRBV20-1 with TRBJ2-5; 11 bases align to TRBD2. The germline CDR1 and CDR2 sequences are DFQATT and SNEGSKA (reference sequence). The CDR3 spans 12 residues. The V and J ends lost 5 bases and 9 bases, in that order; junction bases with no gene match: 5. The DNA of the CDR3 is TGCAGTGCTCTAGCGGGAGGCCCCCCCCAGTACTTC. This codes for CSALAGGPPQYF.

This clonotype was picked up a small number of times. The V call is TRBV12-3 or TRBV12-4, the J call TRBJ1-6; D is ambiguous. The CDR3 loop spans 13 amino acids. V lost 8 bases, J lost 7 bases, and 12 bases lay in between. The DNA for the CDR3 is TGTGCCAGCCGCGGACGGCCCAATTCACCCCTCCACTTT. Translation gives CASRGRPNSPLHF.

This clonotype was recorded a few times. The chain uses TRBV29-1 and TRBJ2-2, with 8 bases fitting TRBD1. Trimming took 6 bases from V and 5 from J; bases not matched to a gene: 8. CDR1 is SQVTM and CDR2 is ANQGSEA in the germline V gene. This CDR3 contains 14 residues. In DNA form, the CDR3 reads TGCAGCGTAGACACAGGGGGTTGGACCGGGGAGCTGTTTTTT. Its translation: CSVDTGGWTGELFF.

This rearrangement joins TRBV9 to TRBJ2-7; D uncertain. Deletions cut 0 bases from V and 3 bases from J, with 7 bases between. This CDR3 is 13 amino acids long. The germline CDR1 and CDR2 sequences are SGDLS and YYNGEE. In nucleotides, the CDR3 is TGTGCCAGCAGCGTAGAAGACAACTACGAGCAGTACTTC. Its translation: CASSVEDNYEQYF.

For the CDR3, the DNA is TGTGCCAGCAGTGACCGTACTAGCGGGGGTTCTACAGATACGCAGTATTTT. It encodes CASSDRTSGGSTDTQYF. The rearrangement uses TRBV6-4 and TRBJ2-3; 11 nucleotides agree with TRBD2. The J segment lost 3 bases and the V segment lost 2 bases, leaving 7 bases of the junction unmatched. CDR1 is MRHNA and CDR2 is SNTAGT in the germline V gene. The CDR3 has 17 residues.

This clonotype has only a few counts. V usage is TRBV11-2 and J usage is TRBJ2-7; the D gene is possibly TRBD2 (6 bases). The CDR3 sequence is 16 residues long. From germline, CDR1 is SGHAT and CDR2 FQNNGV. Trimming shortened V by 4 bases and J by 5 bases, and 21 bases separated the two germline ends. CDR3 nucleotides: TGTGCCAGCAGCTATTATATGGCGGGACCAAGCCACGAGCAGTACTTC. This gives the protein CASSYYMAGPSHEQYF.

This chain uses TRBV12-3 or TRBV12-4 with TRBJ1-2; D is uncertain. This CDR3 is 14 amino acids long. Trimming pared 11 bases from V and 2 bases from J, leaving 18 bases between. CDR3 in DNA: TGTGCCGGTCAGACCCGTCGCAGGAACTATGGCTACACCTTC. Translating gives CAGQTRRRNYGYTF.

This CDR3 is CASTNSRHRFLRPKNIQYF. The DNA for the CDR3 is TGTGCCAGCACCAACTCAAGACACCGCTTCTTGAGGCCAAAAAACATTCAGTACTTC. V and J are TRBV6-4 and TRBJ2-4; D is unclear. Germline loops: CDR1 MRHNA, CDR2 SNTAGT. V lost 7 bases, J lost 4 bases, and 29 bases lay in between. CDR3 length equals 19 residues.

This clonotype was recorded many times. At one end, the junction sequence differs from germline, possibly due to a read error. The chain carries TRBV5-1 and TRBJ2-1; 7 positions match TRBD2. CDR3 size: 15 residues. CDR1 and CDR2 (germline): SGHRS, YFSETQ. CDR3 residues: CASSLGGVGYNEQFF. DNA of the CDR3: TGTGCCAGCAGCCTGGGGGGGGTTGGATACAATGAGCAGTTCTTC.

This clonotype showed up just a few times. This rearrangement joins TRBV4-2 to TRBJ2-1; the D is unclear. Germline assignment: CDR1 LGHNA and CDR2 YNFKEQ. CDR3 length equals 14 residues. The V gene lost 0 bases and the J gene lost 6 bases, with 9 bases spanning the gap. The CDR3 protein is CASSQDRIRNEQFF. Here the CDR3 DNA reads TGTGCCAGCAGCCAAGACAGGATTCGCAATGAGCAGTTCTTC.

As regards this clonotype: An end of the junction does not agree with germline; a read error may underlie this. The genes are TRBV6-1 and TRBJ1-5; D might be TRBD1 (5 bases). The CDR3 contains 12 residues. Germline lookup yields CDR1 MNHNS and CDR2 SASEGT. The CDR3: CASNAEGRGGEF. CDR3 sequence (DNA): TGTGCCAGCAACGCAGAGGGTCGGGGAGGGGAATTT.

The J gene is TRBJ2-1, the V gene TRBV4-2, with a tentative D call TRBD2 (7 bases). V dropped 6 bases and J dropped 5 bases, with 14 bases sitting between them. The CDR3 runs to 14 residues. The germline gives CDR1 LGHNA, CDR2 YNFKEQ. CDR3 residues: CASSPGGPDNEQFF. CDR3 nucleotides: TGTGCCAGCAGTCCCGGGGGGCCCGACAATGAGCAGTTCTTC.

This rearrangement joins TRBV20-1 to TRBJ2-1; 12 bases are shared with TRBD2. Trimming removed 5 bases from V and 3 bases from J; junction bases left unmatched: 5. From germline, CDR1 is DFQATT and CDR2 SNEGSKA (reference sequence). This CDR3 spans 15 amino acids. The CDR3 loop reads CSAPSLAGGYNEQFF. CDR3 sequence (DNA): TGCAGTGCTCCCTCACTAGCGGGAGGCTACAATGAGCAGTTCTTC.

CDR3 in amino acids: CASRPASVYEQYF. The CDR3 DNA follows: TGTGCCAGCAGGCCAGCTAGCGTCTACGAGCAGTACTTC. The chain employs TRBV7-2 and TRBJ2-7, with TRBD2 as a possible D gene (6 bases). The CDR3 contains 13 residues. Trimming took off 6 bases at V and 3 bases at J, with 12 bases between the two ends. The germline V gene has CDR1 SGHTA and CDR2 FQGNSA.

The chain recombines TRBV7-8 with TRBJ2-5, with D perhaps matching TRBD1 (6 bases). V was trimmed by 4 bases and J by 5 bases, leaving 20 bases between them. The germline V gene has CDR1 SGHVS and CDR2 FQNEAQ. The CDR3 is 16 amino acids. The CDR3 region has the DNA TGTGCCAGCAGCTCCACAAGGGGGACGGGTCAGGAGACCCAGTACTTC. Its protein is CASSSTRGTGQETQYF.

As DNA, the CDR3 is TGTGCCAGCAGCCCTACAGGGTTAAACAATGAGCAGTTCTTC. Protein product: CASSPTGLNNEQFF. The V call is TRBV28, the J call TRBJ2-1; the D gene is possibly TRBD1 (6 bases). Germline V gene sequence: CDR1 MDHEN, CDR2 SYDVKM. The ends were cut back, 6 bases at V and 5 bases at J, with 14 bases in the middle. The CDR3 runs 14 residues.

The chain is built from TRBV20-1 and TRBJ2-2; D ambiguous. This CDR3 contains 16 residues. V was shortened by 0 bases and J by 5 bases, with 16 bases between the two germline ends. Germline V CDR1 and CDR2: DFQATT, SNEGSKA (reference sequence). This CDR3 reads CSARDRALIMTGELFF. CDR3 coding DNA: TGCAGTGCTAGAGATCGTGCCCTTATTATGACCGGGGAGCTGTTTTTT.

This clonotype was seen only a few times. This rearrangement joins TRBV7-9 to TRBJ2-1; D call uncertain. The CDR3 has 13 amino acids. V lost 3 bases and J lost 6, with 9 bases in between. CDR1 and CDR2 from the germline V gene are SEHNR and FQNEAQ (reference sequence). The CDR3 region is CASSFSRSNEQFF. The CDR3 DNA is TGTGCCAGCAGCTTTTCTAGAAGCAATGAGCAGTTCTTC.

The V gene is TRBV20-1, the J gene TRBJ1-5; D remains ambiguous. Germline V gene data show CDR1 as DFQATT and CDR2 as SNEGSKA (reference sequence). This CDR3 is 14 amino acids long. The V end lost 5 bases, the J end lost 0 bases, and 11 bases lay between the germline ends. CDR3 protein: CSASYRFSNQPQHF. For the CDR3, the DNA is TGCAGTGCTTCTTACAGATTTAGCAATCAGCCCCAGCATTTT.

V is TRBV15 and J is TRBJ2-7; possible D gene TRBD1, 7 bases. Germline CDR1 and CDR2: LNHNV and YYDKDF (reference sequence). V was trimmed by 2 bases and J by 3 bases, leaving 14 bases between them. This CDR3 is 15 amino acids long. Here the CDR3 reads CATSRRRQGLYEQYF. For the CDR3, the DNA is TGTGCCACCAGCAGACGGAGACAGGGACTCTACGAGCAGTACTTC.

There are a few counts of this clonotype. The chain is built from TRBV20-1 and TRBJ2-1; TRBD1 matches 7 bases. The CDR3 totals 14 residues. Germline V CDR1 and CDR2: DFQATT, SNEGSKA (reference sequence). With V trimmed by 6 bases and J by 2 bases, 7 bases remained unmatched. As DNA, the CDR3 is TGCAGTGCCTCACGAGGGACAGCCTACAATGAGCAGTTCTTC. It codes for CSASRGTAYNEQFF.

In its sample, this clonotype was seen a few times. This chain uses TRBV10-2 with TRBJ2-7, with 14 positions matching TRBD2. The CDR3 extends over 18 amino acids. Trimming cost V 3 bases and J 2 bases; bases outside gene matches: 9. Germline loops: CDR1 WSHSY, CDR2 SAAADI. CDR3 amino acids: CASSDQSGLAGVTYEQYF. CDR3 nucleotides: TGCGCCAGCAGTGATCAGTCGGGACTAGCGGGGGTAACCTACGAGCAGTACTTC.

A few counts support this clonotype. The genes are TRBV25-1 and TRBJ2-7; possible D gene TRBD2, 5 bases. The CDR3 spans 12 residues. V dropped 4 bases and J dropped 6 bases, with 10 bases sitting between them. Germline V gene data show CDR1 as MGHDK and CDR2 as SYGVNS. The CDR3 sequence: CASSAGSSEQYF. The DNA of the CDR3 is TGTGCCAGCAGTGCGGGATCTTCCGAGCAGTACTTC.